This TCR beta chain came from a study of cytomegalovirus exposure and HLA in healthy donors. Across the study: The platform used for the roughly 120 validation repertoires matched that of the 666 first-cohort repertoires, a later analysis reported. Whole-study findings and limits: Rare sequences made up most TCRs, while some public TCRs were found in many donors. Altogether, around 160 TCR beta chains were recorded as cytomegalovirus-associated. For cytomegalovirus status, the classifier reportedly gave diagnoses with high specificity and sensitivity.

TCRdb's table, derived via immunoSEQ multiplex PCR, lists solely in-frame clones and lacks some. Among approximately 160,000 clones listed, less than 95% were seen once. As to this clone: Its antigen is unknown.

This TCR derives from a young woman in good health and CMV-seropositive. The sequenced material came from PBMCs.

CDR3 bases: TGCGCCAGCAGCCCCCTGGGCGGGACCGAAACCTACGAGCAGTACTTC. It specifies CASSPLGGTETYEQYF. This chain uses TRBV5-1 with TRBJ2-7; D is possibly TRBD2 (6 bases). The CDR3 spans 16 residues. Germline CDR1 reads SGHRS; CDR2 reads YFSETQ. With 4 bases removed from V and 2 bases from J, the gap between germline ends came to 19 bases.